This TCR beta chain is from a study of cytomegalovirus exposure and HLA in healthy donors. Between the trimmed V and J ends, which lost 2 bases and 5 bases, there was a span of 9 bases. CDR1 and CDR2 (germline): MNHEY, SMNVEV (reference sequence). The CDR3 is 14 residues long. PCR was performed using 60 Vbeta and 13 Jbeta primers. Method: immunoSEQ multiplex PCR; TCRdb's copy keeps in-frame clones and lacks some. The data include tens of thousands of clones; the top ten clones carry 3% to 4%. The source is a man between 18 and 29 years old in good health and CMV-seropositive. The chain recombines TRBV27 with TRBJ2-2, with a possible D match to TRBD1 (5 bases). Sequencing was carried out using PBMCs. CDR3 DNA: TGTGCCAGCAGTTTAAGGGGTGGGACCGGGGAGCTGTTTTTT. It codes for CASSLRGGTGELFF.